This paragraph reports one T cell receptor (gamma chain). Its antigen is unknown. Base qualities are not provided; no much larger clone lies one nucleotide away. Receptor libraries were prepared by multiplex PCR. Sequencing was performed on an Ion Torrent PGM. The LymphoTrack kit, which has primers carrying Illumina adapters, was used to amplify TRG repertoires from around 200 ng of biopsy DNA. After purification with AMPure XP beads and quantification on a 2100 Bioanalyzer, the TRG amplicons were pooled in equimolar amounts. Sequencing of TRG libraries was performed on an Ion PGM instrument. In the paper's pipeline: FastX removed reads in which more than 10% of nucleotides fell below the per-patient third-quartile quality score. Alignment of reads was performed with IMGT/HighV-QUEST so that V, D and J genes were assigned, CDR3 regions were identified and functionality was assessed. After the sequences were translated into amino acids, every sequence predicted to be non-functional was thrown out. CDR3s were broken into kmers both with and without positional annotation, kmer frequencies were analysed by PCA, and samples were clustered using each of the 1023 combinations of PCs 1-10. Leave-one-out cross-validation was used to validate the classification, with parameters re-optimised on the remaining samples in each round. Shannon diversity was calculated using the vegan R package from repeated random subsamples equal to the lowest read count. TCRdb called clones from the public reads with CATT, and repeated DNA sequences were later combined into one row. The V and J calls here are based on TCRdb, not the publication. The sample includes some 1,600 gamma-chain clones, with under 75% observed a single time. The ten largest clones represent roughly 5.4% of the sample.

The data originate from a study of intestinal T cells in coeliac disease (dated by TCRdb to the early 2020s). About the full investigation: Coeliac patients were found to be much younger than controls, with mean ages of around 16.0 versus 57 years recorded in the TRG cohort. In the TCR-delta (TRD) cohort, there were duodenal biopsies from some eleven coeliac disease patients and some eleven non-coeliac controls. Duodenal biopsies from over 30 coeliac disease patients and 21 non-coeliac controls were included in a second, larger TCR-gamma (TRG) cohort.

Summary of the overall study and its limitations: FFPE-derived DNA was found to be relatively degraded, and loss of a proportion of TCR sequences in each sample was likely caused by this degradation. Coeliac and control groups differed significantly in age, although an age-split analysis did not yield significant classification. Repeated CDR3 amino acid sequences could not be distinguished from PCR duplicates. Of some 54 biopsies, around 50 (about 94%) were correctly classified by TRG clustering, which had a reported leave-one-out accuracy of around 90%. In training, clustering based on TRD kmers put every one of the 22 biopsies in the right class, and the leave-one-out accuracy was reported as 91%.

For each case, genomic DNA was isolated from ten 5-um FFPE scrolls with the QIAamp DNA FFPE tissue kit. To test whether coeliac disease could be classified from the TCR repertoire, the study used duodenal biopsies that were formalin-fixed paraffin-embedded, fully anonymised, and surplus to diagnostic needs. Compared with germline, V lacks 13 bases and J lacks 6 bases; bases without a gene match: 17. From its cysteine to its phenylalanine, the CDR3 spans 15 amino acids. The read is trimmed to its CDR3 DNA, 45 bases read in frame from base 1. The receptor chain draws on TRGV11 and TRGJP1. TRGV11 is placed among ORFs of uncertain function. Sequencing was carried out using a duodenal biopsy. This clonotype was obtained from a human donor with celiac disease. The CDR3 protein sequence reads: CAWLDPLSSGWFKIF. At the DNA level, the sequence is TGTGCCTGGCTGGACCCGCTGAGCTCTGGTTGGTTCAAGATATTT.